This record concerns one T cell receptor beta chain sequence. This sample is drawn from a study of shared clonotypes between healthy human individuals. The table came from immunoSEQ multiplex PCR; TCRdb's copy has only in-frame clones and leaves some out. The sample includes 2,100,000 or so clones, around 95% seen only once; the top ten take approximately 0.13%. The TCR was taken from a man aged 18 to 30 in good health. The specimen was naive CD4+ T cells sorted from blood. Sample subset: CD45RA+ positively selected.

CDR3 sequence: CASSLFAGPGEQYF. The CDR3 nucleotides are TGTGCCAGCAGTTTATTTGCAGGGCCGGGCGAGCAGTACTTC. The chain couples TRBV28 to TRBJ2-7, with D possibly matching TRBD1 (5 bases). The CDR3 totals 14 residues. V lost 1 base to trimming and J lost 6 bases, with 13 bases between them. The germline gives CDR1 MDHEN, CDR2 SYDVKM.